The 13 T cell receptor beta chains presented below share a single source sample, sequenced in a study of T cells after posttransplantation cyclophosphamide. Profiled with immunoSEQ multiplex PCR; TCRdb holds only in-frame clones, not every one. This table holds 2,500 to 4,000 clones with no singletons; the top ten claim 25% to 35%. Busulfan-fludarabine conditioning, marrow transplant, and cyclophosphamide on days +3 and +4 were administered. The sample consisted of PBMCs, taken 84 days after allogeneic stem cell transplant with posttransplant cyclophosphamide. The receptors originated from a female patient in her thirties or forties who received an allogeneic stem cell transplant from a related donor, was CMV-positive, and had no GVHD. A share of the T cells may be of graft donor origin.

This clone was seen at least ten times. The CDR3 reads CASRETAYEQYF. Written as DNA, the CDR3 is TGCGCCAGCAGGGAGACTGCCTACGAGCAGTACTTC. J is TRBJ2-7 and V is TRBV5-1; no definite D call. V was clipped by 5 bases and J by 2 bases, with 8 bases between them. The germline CDR1 and CDR2 sequences are SGHRS and YFSETQ. The CDR3 consists of 12 residues.

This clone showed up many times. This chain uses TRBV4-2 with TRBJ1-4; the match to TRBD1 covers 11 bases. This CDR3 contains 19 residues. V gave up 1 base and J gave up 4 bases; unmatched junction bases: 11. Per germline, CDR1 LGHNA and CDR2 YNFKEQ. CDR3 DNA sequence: TGTGCCAGCAGCCAAGGGTTCCCGGGACAGGGGGGGGATAATGAAAAACTGTTTTTT. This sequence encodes CASSQGFPGQGGDNEKLFF.

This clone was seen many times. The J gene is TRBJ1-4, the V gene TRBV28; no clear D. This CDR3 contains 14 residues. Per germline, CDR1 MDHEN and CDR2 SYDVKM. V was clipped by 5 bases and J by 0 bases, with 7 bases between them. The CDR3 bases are TGTGCCAGCAGTCAGACACCAACTAATGAAAAACTGTTTTTT. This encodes CASSQTPTNEKLFF.

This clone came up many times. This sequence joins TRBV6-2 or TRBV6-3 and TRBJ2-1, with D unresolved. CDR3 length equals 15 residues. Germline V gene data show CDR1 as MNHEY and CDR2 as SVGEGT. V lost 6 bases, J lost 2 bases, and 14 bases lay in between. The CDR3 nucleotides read TGTGCCAGCAGCCCGTCCACAGATACCTACAATGAGCAGTTCTTC. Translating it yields CASSPSTDTYNEQFF.

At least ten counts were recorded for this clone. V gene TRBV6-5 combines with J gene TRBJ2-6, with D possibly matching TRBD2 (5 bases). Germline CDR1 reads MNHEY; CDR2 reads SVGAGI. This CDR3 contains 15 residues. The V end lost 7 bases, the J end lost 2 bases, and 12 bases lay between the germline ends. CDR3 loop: CASTEEGTGANVLTF. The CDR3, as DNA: TGTGCCAGCACCGAAGAGGGTACTGGGGCCAACGTCCTGACTTTC.

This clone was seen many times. In nucleotides, the CDR3 is TGTGCCAGCAGTCCCGGGACAGGGTTCACTGAAGCTTTCTTT. Its translation: CASSPGTGFTEAFF. V usage is TRBV6-4 and J usage is TRBJ1-1; 9 positions agree with TRBD1. The CDR3 runs to 14 residues. CDR1 and CDR2 from the germline V gene are MRHNA and SNTAGT. The V gene end was trimmed by 5 bases and the J gene end by 4 bases; junction bases not matched to a gene: 5.

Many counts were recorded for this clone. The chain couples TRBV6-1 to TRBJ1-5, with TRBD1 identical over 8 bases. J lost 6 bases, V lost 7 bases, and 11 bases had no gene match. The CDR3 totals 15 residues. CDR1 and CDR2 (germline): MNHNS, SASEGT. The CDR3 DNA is TGTGCCAGCACGGACCGACAGGGGAGTACTCAGCCCCAGCATTTT. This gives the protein CASTDRQGSTQPQHF.

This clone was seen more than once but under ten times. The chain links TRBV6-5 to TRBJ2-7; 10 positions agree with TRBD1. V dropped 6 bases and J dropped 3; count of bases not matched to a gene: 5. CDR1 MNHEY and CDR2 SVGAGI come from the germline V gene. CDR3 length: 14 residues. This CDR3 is CASRAGQGNYEQYF. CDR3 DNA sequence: TGTGCCAGCAGGGCGGGACAGGGGAACTACGAGCAGTACTTC.

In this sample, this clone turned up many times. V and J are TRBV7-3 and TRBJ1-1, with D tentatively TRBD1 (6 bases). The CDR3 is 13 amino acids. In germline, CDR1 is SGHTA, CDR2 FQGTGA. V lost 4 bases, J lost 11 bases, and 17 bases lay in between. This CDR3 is CASSSRSTGWAFF. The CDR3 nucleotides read TGTGCCAGCAGCTCCCGCTCAACAGGGTGGGCTTTCTTT.

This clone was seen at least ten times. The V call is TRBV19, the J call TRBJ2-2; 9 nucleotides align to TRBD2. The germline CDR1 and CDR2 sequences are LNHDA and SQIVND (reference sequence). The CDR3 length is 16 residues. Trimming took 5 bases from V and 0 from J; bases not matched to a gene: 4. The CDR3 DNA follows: TGTGCCAGTAGTCCCCGACTAGCGGCGAACACCGGGGAGCTGTTTTTT. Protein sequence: CASSPRLAANTGELFF.

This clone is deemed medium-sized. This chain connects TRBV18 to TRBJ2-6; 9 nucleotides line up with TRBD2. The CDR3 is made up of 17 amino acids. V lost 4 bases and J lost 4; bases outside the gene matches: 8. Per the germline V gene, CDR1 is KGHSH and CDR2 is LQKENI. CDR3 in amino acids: CASSRGGGARGANVLTF. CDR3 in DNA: TGTGCCAGCTCACGTGGCGGGGGGGCGCGAGGGGCCAACGTCCTGACTTTC.

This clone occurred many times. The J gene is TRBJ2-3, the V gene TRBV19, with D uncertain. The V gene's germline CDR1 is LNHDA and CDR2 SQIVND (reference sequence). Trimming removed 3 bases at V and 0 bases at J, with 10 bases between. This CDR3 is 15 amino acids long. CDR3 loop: CASSMGPSSTDTQYF. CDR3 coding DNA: TGTGCCAGTAGTATGGGCCCCTCTAGCACAGATACGCAGTATTTT.

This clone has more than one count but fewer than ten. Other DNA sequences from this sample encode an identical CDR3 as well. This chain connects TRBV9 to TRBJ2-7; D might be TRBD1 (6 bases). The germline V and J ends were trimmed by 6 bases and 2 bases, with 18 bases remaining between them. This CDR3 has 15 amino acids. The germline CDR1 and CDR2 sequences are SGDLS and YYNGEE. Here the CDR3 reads CASIFGQGTAYEQYF. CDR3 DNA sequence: TGTGCCAGCATCTTCGGGCAGGGGACGGCCTACGAGCAGTACTTC.